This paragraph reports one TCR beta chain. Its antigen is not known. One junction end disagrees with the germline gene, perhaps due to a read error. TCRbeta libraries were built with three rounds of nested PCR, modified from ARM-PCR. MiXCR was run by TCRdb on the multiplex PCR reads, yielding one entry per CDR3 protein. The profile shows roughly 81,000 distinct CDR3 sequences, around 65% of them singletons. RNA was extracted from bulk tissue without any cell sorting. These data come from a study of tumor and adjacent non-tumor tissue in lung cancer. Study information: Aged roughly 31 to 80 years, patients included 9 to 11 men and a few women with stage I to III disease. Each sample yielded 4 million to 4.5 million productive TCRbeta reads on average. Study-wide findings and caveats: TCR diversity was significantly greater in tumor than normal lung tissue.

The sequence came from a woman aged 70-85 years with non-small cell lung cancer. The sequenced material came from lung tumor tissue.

CDR3 nucleotides: TGCAGCGTTGAAGATACTGGTAAAAGCGACGAGAAGTTCTTC. Protein: CSVEDTGKSDEKFF. The genes are TRBV29-1 and TRBJ2-7; D ambiguous. The CDR3 consists of 14 residues. Germline V gene lookup returns CDR1 SQVTM and CDR2 ANQGSEA.